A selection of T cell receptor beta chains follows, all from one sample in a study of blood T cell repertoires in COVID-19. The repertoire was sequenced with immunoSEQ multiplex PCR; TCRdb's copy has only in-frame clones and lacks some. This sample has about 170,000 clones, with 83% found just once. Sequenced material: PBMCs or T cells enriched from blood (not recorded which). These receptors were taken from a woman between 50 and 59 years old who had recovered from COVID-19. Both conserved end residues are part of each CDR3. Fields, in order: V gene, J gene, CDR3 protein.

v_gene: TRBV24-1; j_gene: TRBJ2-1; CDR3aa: CATSDRGTSGTDNEQFF
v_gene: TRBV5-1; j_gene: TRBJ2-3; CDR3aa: CASRDRPTTDTQYF
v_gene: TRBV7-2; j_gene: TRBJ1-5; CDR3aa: CASSYRPGNNQPQHF
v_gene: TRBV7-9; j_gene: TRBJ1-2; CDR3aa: CASSLEQGLYGYTF
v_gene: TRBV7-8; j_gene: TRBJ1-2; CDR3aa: CASSLAWGGGGYTF
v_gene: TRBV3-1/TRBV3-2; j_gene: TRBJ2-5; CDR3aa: CASTMGLGQETQYF
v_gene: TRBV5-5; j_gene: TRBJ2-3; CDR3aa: CASSSRGPLGADTQYF
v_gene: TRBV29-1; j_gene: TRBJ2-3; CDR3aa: CSVGGLPEEAQYF
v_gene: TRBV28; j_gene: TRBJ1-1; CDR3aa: CASSSLRLRAFF
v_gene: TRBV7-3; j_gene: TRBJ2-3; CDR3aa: CASSSGLAGGPSDTQYF
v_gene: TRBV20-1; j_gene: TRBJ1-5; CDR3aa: CSASSDDGNQPQHF
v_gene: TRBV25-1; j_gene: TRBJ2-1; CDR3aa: CASSDPQGRREEQFF
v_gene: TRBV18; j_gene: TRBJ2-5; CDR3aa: CASSPPSVQETQYF
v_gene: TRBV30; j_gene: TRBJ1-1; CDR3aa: CAIVTRGRNTEAFF
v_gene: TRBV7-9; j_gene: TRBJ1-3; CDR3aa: CASSFQTVSGNTIYF
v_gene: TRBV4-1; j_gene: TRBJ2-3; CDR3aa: CASSQEVGGTDTQYF
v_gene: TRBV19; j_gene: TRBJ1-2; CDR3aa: CASEARLHGYTF
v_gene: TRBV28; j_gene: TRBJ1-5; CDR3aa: CASSLEAAGGRNQPQHF
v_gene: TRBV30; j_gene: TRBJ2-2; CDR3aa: CAWSGSGRTGELFF
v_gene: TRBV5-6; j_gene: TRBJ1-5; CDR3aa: CASTLGRAYSNQPQHF
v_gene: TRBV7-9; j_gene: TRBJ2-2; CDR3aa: CASSLDSRGELFF
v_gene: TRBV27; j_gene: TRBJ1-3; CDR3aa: CASSLYSRDSTIYF
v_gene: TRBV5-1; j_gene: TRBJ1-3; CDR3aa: CASSPLGVQNTIYF
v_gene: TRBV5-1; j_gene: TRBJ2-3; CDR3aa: CASTSRGGVTDTQYF
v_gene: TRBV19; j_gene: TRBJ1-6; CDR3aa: CASSIDRSSYNSPLHF
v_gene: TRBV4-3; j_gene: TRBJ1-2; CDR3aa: CASSRTGQYGYTF
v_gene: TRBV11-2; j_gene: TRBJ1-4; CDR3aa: CASSYRQGMAATNEKLFF